Listed below are T cell receptor beta chains from one sample, sequenced in a study of blood T cells in healthy people across ages. TCRdb re-derived calls from the 5' RACE reads in MiXCR, one entry per CDR3 protein. This sample carries approximately 1.5 million distinct CDR3 sequences, 30% to 35% of them seen once, and the ten largest clones take around 10%. Sequenced material: blood. Receptor source: a woman aged 30 to 39 in good health. Each CDR3 is given with its conserved first and last residue. A D gene is named only where the DNA matches it firmly. Clone size, where shown, is once, few, many, or a class for clones that have expanded.

clone size,V gene,J gene,D gene,CDR3 protein,CDR3 DNA
few,TRBV3-1,TRBJ1-2,NA,CASGPGLDQGYTF,TGTGCCAGCGGGCCGGGTTTGGATCAGGGCTACACCTTC
NA,TRBV11-2,TRBJ2-2,NA,CASSLNNWGTGELFF,TGTGCCAGCAGCTTAAACAATTGGGGGACCGGGGAGCTGTTTTTT
once,TRBV5-1,TRBJ2-3,NA,CASSFEPTDTQYF,TGCGCCAGCAGCTTTGAACCCACAGATACGCAGTATTTT
few,TRBV6-1,TRBJ2-1,NA,CASSDAGQGFGEQFF,TGTGCCAGCAGTGATGCAGGGCAGGGGTTCGGTGAGCAGTTCTTC
NA,TRBV30,TRBJ2-7,NA,CAWSGQGGEQYF,TGTGCCTGGAGTGGACAGGGAGGCGAGCAGTACTTC
once,TRBV20-1,TRBJ2-5,TRBD1,CSALLTDRGETQYF,TGCAGTGCTCTATTGACGGACAGGGGGGAGACCCAGTACTTC
few,TRBV5-1,TRBJ2-1,TRBD2,CASSSGTINNEQFF,TGCGCCAGCAGCTCCGGGACTATAAACAATGAGCAGTTCTTC
NA,TRBV27,TRBJ2-5,TRBD1,CASSGTGAQTQYF,TGTGCCAGCAGCGGGACAGGGGCCCAGACCCAGTACTTC
NA,TRBV4-1,TRBJ2-3,NA,CASSIGTPVDTQYF,TGCGCCAGCAGCATCGGGACCCCGGTGGATACGCAGTATTTT
few,TRBV10-2,TRBJ1-2,NA,CASSGIDYGYTF,TGCGCCAGCTCGGGGATAGACTATGGCTACACCTTC
many,TRBV9,TRBJ2-5,NA,CASSERSEETQYF,TGTGCCAGCAGCGAGCGGTCAGAAGAGACCCAGTACTTC